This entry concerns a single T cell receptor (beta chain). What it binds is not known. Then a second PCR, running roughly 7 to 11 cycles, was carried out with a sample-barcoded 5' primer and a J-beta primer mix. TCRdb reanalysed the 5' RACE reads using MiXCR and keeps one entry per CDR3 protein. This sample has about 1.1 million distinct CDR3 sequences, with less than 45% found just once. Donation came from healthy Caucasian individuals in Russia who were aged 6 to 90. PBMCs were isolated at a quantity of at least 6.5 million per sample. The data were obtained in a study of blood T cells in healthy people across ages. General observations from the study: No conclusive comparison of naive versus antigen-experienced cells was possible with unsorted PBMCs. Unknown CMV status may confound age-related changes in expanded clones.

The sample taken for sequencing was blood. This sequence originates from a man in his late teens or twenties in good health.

CDR3 in DNA: TGTGCCAGCAGTCCTAACCCTACTAGTGGCCCAAAGGGGACCCAGTACTTC. It specifies CASSPNPTSGPKGTQYF. The chain joins TRBV6-1 to TRBJ2-7; D is perhaps TRBD2 (5 bases). The J call may be incorrect, as the DNA end agrees better with TRBJ2-5. Germline V gene sequence: CDR1 MNHNS, CDR2 SASEGT. There are 17 residues in the CDR3.